This TCR beta chain was identified in a study of blood T cells in healthy people across ages. This clonotype was counted only a few times. Alongside a J-beta primer mix, a sample-barcoded 5' primer served in a second PCR lasting about 6 to 11 cycles. TCRdb analysed the 5' RACE reads with MiXCR anew, one entry per CDR3 protein. The table records approximately 780,000 distinct CDR3 sequences, around 24% of them present only once. With 7 bases removed from V and 7 bases from J, the gap between germline ends came to 13 bases. There are 12 residues in the CDR3. Germline lookup yields CDR1 SNHLY and CDR2 FYNNEI. These data were also reused for a study on T cells of mothers and their children. That work contributes: The study recruited a few healthy Caucasian mothers and their six children as donors.

V is TRBV2 and J is TRBJ2-5; D is unresolved. This clonotype originated in a boy aged 5-17 years in good health. The sample taken for sequencing was blood. The CDR3 loop reads CASTSFEATQYF. The CDR3, as DNA: TGTGCCAGCACCTCGTTTGAGGCGACCCAGTACTTC.